These T cell receptor beta chains were read from a single sample in a study of T cells in Graves' hyperthyroidism and ophthalmopathy. TCRdb itself ran the multiplex PCR reads through MiXCR, one entry per CDR3 protein. The sample lists 300,000 to 450,000 distinct CDR3 sequences; more than 15% were seen once. The material sequenced was blood. These receptor sequences come from a woman aged 18 to 35 with Graves' hyperthyroidism that later progressed to Graves' ophthalmopathy. The CDR3 runs from the conserved cysteine through the conserved F or W. Fields, in order: CDR3 DNA, CDR3 protein, J gene, V gene, D gene, clone size. A D gene is named only where the DNA matches it firmly. Expanded clones are given a class, and other clones once, few, many or no size at all.

CDR3 DNA: TGCGCCAACAGCCAAGATACGGGGACCCAGTACTTC; CDR3 protein: CANSQDTGTQYF; J gene: TRBJ2-5; V gene: TRBV4-1; D gene: NA; clone size: NA
CDR3 DNA: TGTGCCAGCAGTTACACGGCGGGAGCCACCTACGAGCAGTACTTC; CDR3 protein: CASSYTAGATYEQYF; J gene: TRBJ2-7; V gene: TRBV6-1; D gene: TRBD2; clone size: NA
CDR3 DNA: TGCAGTGCTAGCTTTAAGGGACTAGCGGCCTACAATGAGCAGTTCTTC; CDR3 protein: CSASFKGLAAYNEQFF; J gene: TRBJ2-1; V gene: TRBV20-1; D gene: TRBD2; clone size: few
CDR3 DNA: TGTGCCAGCAGCCAAAACCCTGGGTTCGGATCCTCTGGAAACACCATATATTTT; CDR3 protein: CASSQNPGFGSSGNTIYF; J gene: TRBJ1-3; V gene: TRBV3-1; D gene: NA; clone size: NA
CDR3 DNA: TGTGCCAGCAGCTTGGGACAGGGGATAGAAAACACCGGGGAGCTGTTTTTT; CDR3 protein: CASSLGQGIENTGELFF; J gene: TRBJ2-2; V gene: TRBV5-8; D gene: TRBD1; clone size: many
CDR3 DNA: TGTGCCAGCGGTTTGGAGGGGGTTATAAATGAGCAGTTCTTC; CDR3 protein: CASGLEGVINEQFF; J gene: TRBJ2-1; V gene: TRBV27; D gene: NA; clone size: many
CDR3 DNA: TGTGCCAGCAGTGAATATCGCGACGAGCAGTACTTC; CDR3 protein: CASSEYRDEQYF; J gene: TRBJ2-7; V gene: TRBV25-1; D gene: NA; clone size: NA
CDR3 DNA: TGTGCCATCAGCCGAACTAGCGGGGGTATCCAAGAGACCCAGTACTTC; CDR3 protein: CAISRTSGGIQETQYF; J gene: TRBJ2-5; V gene: TRBV10-3; D gene: TRBD2; clone size: NA
CDR3 DNA: TGTGCCAGCAGCTTATTCCCAGACGCTAGCTCCTACAATGAGCAGCTCTTC; CDR3 protein: CASSLFPDASSYNEQLF; J gene: TRBJ2-1; V gene: TRBV7-8; D gene: NA; clone size: NA
CDR3 DNA: TGTGCCTGCAGCCGAGGACAGGGTGGGAGCTACACCTTC; CDR3 protein: CACSRGQGGSYTF; J gene: TRBJ1-2; V gene: TRBV3-1; D gene: TRBD1; clone size: NA
CDR3 DNA: TGTGCCAGCAGTTCCCCGCCCCACTTAGACCTAGGGGAAGAGACCCAGTACTTC; CDR3 protein: CASSSPPHLDLGEETQYF; J gene: TRBJ2-5; V gene: TRBV28; D gene: NA; clone size: many
CDR3 DNA: TGTGCCAGCAGCTTAGGTAGCGGGAGTATATACGAGCAGTACTTC; CDR3 protein: CASSLGSGSIYEQYF; J gene: TRBJ2-7; V gene: TRBV7-6; D gene: TRBD2; clone size: many
CDR3 DNA: TGTGCCAGCAGCCCGACGGGCGGCAGGACAGATACGCAGTATTTT; CDR3 protein: CASSPTGGRTDTQYF; J gene: TRBJ2-3; V gene: TRBV18; D gene: NA; clone size: many
CDR3 DNA: TGCAGCGTTGTAGGGGATACCCAAGAGACCCAGTACTTC; CDR3 protein: CSVVGDTQETQYF; J gene: TRBJ2-5; V gene: TRBV29-1; D gene: NA; clone size: many
CDR3 DNA: TGTGCCAGTAGTAAGTGGGAGGCAGGCGAGTACCAAGAGACCCAGTACTTC; CDR3 protein: CASSKWEAGEYQETQYF; J gene: TRBJ2-5; V gene: TRBV19; D gene: NA; clone size: NA
CDR3 DNA: TGCGCCAGCGCACAGGGGGCCAACACCGGGGAGCTGTTTTTT; CDR3 protein: CASAQGANTGELFF; J gene: TRBJ2-2; V gene: TRBV4-3; D gene: TRBD1; clone size: few
CDR3 DNA: TGTGCCAGCAGTGGAGCGGGCGCGGGGAGAGAGCAGTTCTTC; CDR3 protein: CASSGAGAGREQFF; J gene: TRBJ2-1; V gene: TRBV6-1; D gene: NA; clone size: many
CDR3 DNA: TGCAGTGCTAAGTTTGTCGGGACAGGGGACACTGAAGCTTTCTTT; CDR3 protein: CSAKFVGTGDTEAFF; J gene: TRBJ1-1; V gene: TRBV20-1; D gene: TRBD1; clone size: many
CDR3 DNA: TGTGCCAGCAGCTTGGATCTAGGACTAGCTAGCACAGATACGCAGTATTTT; CDR3 protein: CASSLDLGLASTDTQYF; J gene: TRBJ2-3; V gene: TRBV5-6; D gene: TRBD2; clone size: few
CDR3 DNA: TGTGCCAGCAGCGCCGGGACTTCTTTGAGGGAGCAGTTCTTC; CDR3 protein: CASSAGTSLREQFF; J gene: TRBJ2-1; V gene: TRBV7-9; D gene: NA; clone size: many
CDR3 DNA: TGTGCCAGCAGCCGACTAGCGGGAGTCACCGGGGAGCTGTTTTTT; CDR3 protein: CASSRLAGVTGELFF; J gene: TRBJ2-2; V gene: TRBV2; D gene: TRBD2; clone size: many
CDR3 DNA: TGTGCCAGCAGTCTTTCCGATTACGGGTACGAGCAGTACTTC; CDR3 protein: CASSLSDYGYEQYF; J gene: TRBJ2-7; V gene: TRBV28; D gene: NA; clone size: many
CDR3 DNA: TGCAGTGCTATACGTGCCCACAACACCGGGGAGCTGTTTTTT; CDR3 protein: CSAIRAHNTGELFF; J gene: TRBJ2-2; V gene: TRBV20-1; D gene: NA; clone size: few
CDR3 DNA: TGTGCCAGCAGCCAGAGCGGGAGTGCGGATACGCAGTATTTT; CDR3 protein: CASSQSGSADTQYF; J gene: TRBJ2-3; V gene: TRBV14; D gene: TRBD2; clone size: many
CDR3 DNA: TGTGCCAGCAGCTCGGAGGAGGGTTACGAGCAGTACTTC; CDR3 protein: CASSSEEGYEQYF; J gene: TRBJ2-7; V gene: TRBV7-2; D gene: NA; clone size: many
CDR3 DNA: TGTGCCAGCAGCTTAGGGGGAGAGGGCTACACCTTC; CDR3 protein: CASSLGGEGYTF; J gene: TRBJ1-2; V gene: TRBV7-3; D gene: NA; clone size: many
CDR3 DNA: TGCGCCAGCAGCCAAACCGGGACCACGGCGGATAATGAGCAGTTCTTC; CDR3 protein: CASSQTGTTADNEQFF; J gene: TRBJ2-1; V gene: TRBV4-1; D gene: NA; clone size: NA
CDR3 DNA: TGTGCCAGCAGCTTGCGTGGGTCGAACGAGCAGTACTTC; CDR3 protein: CASSLRGSNEQYF; J gene: TRBJ2-7; V gene: TRBV5-5; D gene: NA; clone size: NA
CDR3 DNA: TGTGCCAGCAGCCAGGGGGACAGGGGATATGAGCAGTACTTC; CDR3 protein: CASSQGDRGYEQYF; J gene: TRBJ2-7; V gene: TRBV6-1; D gene: TRBD1; clone size: few
CDR3 DNA: TGTGCCAGTAGTAGGGTGGCCCTGAACACCGGGGAGCTGTTTTTT; CDR3 protein: CASSRVALNTGELFF; J gene: TRBJ2-2; V gene: TRBV19; D gene: NA; clone size: NA
CDR3 DNA: TGTGCCAGCAGCGCTACCGGACAGGGACACAATGAGCAGTTCTTC; CDR3 protein: CASSATGQGHNEQFF; J gene: TRBJ2-1; V gene: TRBV9; D gene: TRBD1; clone size: many
CDR3 DNA: TGCGCCAGCAGCTTGGGGCGGGAGAGGGACATTCAGTACTTC; CDR3 protein: CASSLGRERDIQYF; J gene: TRBJ2-4; V gene: TRBV5-1; D gene: TRBD2; clone size: many